This TCR beta chain was documented in a study of spatial heterogeneity in lung cancer (dated by TCRdb to about 2019). As for the study more broadly: Beta-chain transcripts were consistently detected in greater numbers than alpha-chain transcripts, which likely reflects a higher abundance of beta-chain transcripts. In the raw uncorrected reads, each unique combination of TCR and UMI appeared on average more than ten times. TCR alpha and beta repertoires were quantitatively compared across multiple tumor regions, matched nontumor lung and blood in non-small cell lung cancer. Nonsynonymous mutation counts, determined by whole-exome sequencing of tumor tissue, were related to features of the TCR repertoire. Both alpha and beta chains were TCR-sequenced in samples taken at surgery, namely 220 tumor regions, 63 to 70 matched nontumor lung samples and 56 PBMC samples. What the work shows at the level of the full study, not this receptor alone: Ubiquitous expanded tumor TCRs showed up in blood more often at tumor resection than at routine follow-up. Confirming at a functional level the hypothesis that regional TCRs recognize regional mutations was considered to require additional single-cell paired TCR alpha and beta sequencing.

The receptor library was made with 5' RACE. TCRdb records NextSeq 500 as the sequencer. In the TCR library protocol, a unique molecular identifier was attached to each TCR cDNA molecule so that PCR and sequencing errors could be corrected. In the source study's methods: TCR identification, UMI-based error correction and CDR3 extraction were performed with Decombinator tools. Expanded TCRs were defined as those above a frequency of 2 per 1,000, corresponding to the top 1% of the tumor frequency distribution. Rényi diversity was computed with the R vegan package after subsampling each repertoire 100 times to 5,000 TCRs. CDR3 similarity networks were constructed using string-kernel similarity of amino acid triplets, with links drawn between CDR3s whose pairwise similarity was above 0.82. TCRdb cleaned the public reads at Q25 with fastp, built clones with MiXCR and kept in-frame beta chains. Rows merge per CDR3 protein into single entries with the most common DNA and genes. TCRdb, rather than the study authors, made the V and J calls. The sample table shows about 10,000 distinct CDR3 sequences, and 4.5% to 6% are seen once. The ten largest clonotypes hold 25% to 30% of the sample.

Interpreted using the paper, the time point label stands for: sample taken at primary tumor resection. Whole RNA extracted from tumor and nontumor lung tissue, or from cryopreserved PBMC samples, was used for TCR sequencing without cell sorting. Donors were over 60 patients with early-stage, untreated non-small cell lung cancer from the lung TRACERx cohort. Only patients for whom sufficient RNA was available from at least two tumor regions were selected for TCR sequencing. With regard to this clonotype: There is no known antigen for this receptor. The record has no base qualities; no much larger clone is one base away.

The receptor's source is a male donor with early-stage non-small cell lung cancer. The material sequenced was PBMCs, taken at surgery.

Here is the DNA: TGCAGTACGCCCCTGGACACGGAGGAGTATACGCAGTATTTT. This sequence encodes CSTPLDTEEYTQYF. Here the chain combines TRBV20-1 and TRBJ2-3, with the D call perhaps TRBD1 or TRBD2, as 5 bases match in each case. The CDR3 runs 14 residues from the cysteine to the phenylalanine. Only the CDR3 part of the read is kept: 42 bases, read in frame from the first base. CDR1 and CDR2 are read off the germline V gene (reference sequence) as DFQATT and SNEGSKA. Trimming costs V 8 bases and J 7 bases, and their ends lie 22 bases apart.